This entry lists 28 T cell receptor beta chains sequenced from one sample in a study of T cells in Graves' hyperthyroidism and ophthalmopathy. TCR beta CDR3 region amplification was performed from RNA transcripts. A set of HTBI primers served as the primers for a first-round RT-PCR of the TCR CDR3. TCRdb independently ran MiXCR on the multiplex PCR reads; one entry per CDR3 protein. The sample lists about 250,000 distinct CDR3 sequences; about 20% were seen once. The specimen was blood. The receptors derive from a man aged 25-40 years with Graves' ophthalmopathy.

This clonotype was found many times. The V call is TRBV5-1, the J call TRBJ2-1, with 9 bases matching TRBD1. The CDR3 has 15 amino acids. The V gene's germline CDR1 is SGHRS and CDR2 YFSETQ. V shed 0 bases and J 10 bases; nucleotides not matched to a gene: 8. CDR3 DNA: TGCGCCAGCAGCTTGGCTTGGGGAGGACAGGGGGAGCAGTTCTTC. It encodes CASSLAWGGQGEQFF.

The V call is TRBV12-3 or TRBV12-4, the J call TRBJ1-4; no definite D call. There are 13 residues in the CDR3. Trimming stripped 0 bases from V and 10 bases from J, with 9 bases between. CDR3 DNA: TGTGCCAGCAGTTTAGCCACGATTACAAAACTGTTTTTT. Its translation is CASSLATITKLFF.

This clonotype turned up a few times. The chain combines TRBV5-1 with TRBJ2-7; 12 bases are shared with TRBD1. The CDR3 is 15 residues long. V lost 0 bases to trimming and J lost 7 bases; unmatched junction nucleotides: 5. Looked up from germline, CDR1 is SGHRS and CDR2 is YFSETQ. CDR3 bases: TGCGCCAGCAGCTTGGAAGGGACAGGGGGCAGAGAGCAGTACTTC. Encoded protein: CASSLEGTGGREQYF.

CDR3 sequence reads: CASSQLLAGAQYF. CDR3 DNA: TGTGCCAGCAGCCAACTCCTAGCGGGGGCTCAGTATTTT. The genes are TRBV14 and TRBJ2-3, with TRBD2 matching over 10 bases. CDR3 length: 13 residues. Trimming took 2 bases from V and 12 from J; bases not matched to a gene: 5. The germline gives CDR1 SGHDN, CDR2 FVKESK.

The J gene is TRBJ2-7, the V gene TRBV19; D ambiguous. V was pared by 4 bases and J by 0 bases, with 7 bases between. Germline V lookup: CDR1 LNHDA, CDR2 SQIVND (reference sequence). The CDR3 has 13 amino acids. CDR3: CASSRADSYEQYF. The DNA for the CDR3 is TGTGCCAGTAGTAGGGCGGACTCCTACGAGCAGTACTTC.

This chain connects TRBV6-5 to TRBJ2-5; 16 bases fit TRBD2. V was clipped by 0 bases and J by 2 bases; unmatched bases: 9. The length of the CDR3 is 20 residues. CDR1 is MNHEY and CDR2 is SVGAGI in the germline V gene. The CDR3 DNA is TGTGCCAGCAGTTACTCGACCCCCGGGACTAGCGGGAGGGGGCAAGAGACCCAGTACTTC. Translating it yields CASSYSTPGTSGRGQETQYF.

This clonotype was observed a few times. The chain's CDR3 is CASSPTLGEGLQETQYF. Here the CDR3 DNA reads TGTGCCAGCAGTCCAACTTTGGGGGAGGGTTTGCAAGAGACCCAGTACTTC. The chain combines TRBV12-3 or TRBV12-4 with TRBJ2-5; TRBD2 agrees at 7 bases. V was pared by 5 bases and J by 2 bases, with 14 bases of the junction left unmatched. There are 17 residues in the CDR3.

The chain has TRBV13 and TRBJ1-3; no clear D. Germline CDR1 PRHDT, CDR2 FYEKMQ (reference sequence). Trimming removed 3 bases from V and 16 bases from J, with 16 bases in between. The CDR3 has 12 residues. The CDR3 region has the DNA TGTGCCAGCAGCTTTTCGACATCCTCCCTGTATTTT. Amino acid sequence: CASSFSTSSLYF.

Turning to this clonotype: This may come from a read error, since a much larger clone is one base off. The V and J genes are TRBV6-1 and TRBJ2-5; possibly TRBD1 or TRBD2 for D (5 bases each). Per the germline V gene, CDR1 is MNHNS and CDR2 is SASEGT. V was shortened by 8 bases and J by 5 bases, with 6 bases between the two germline ends. The CDR3 is 10 amino acids. The CDR3 sequence: CASWGETQYF. The CDR3 region has the DNA TGTGCCAGCTGGGGGGAGACCCAGTACTTC.

This clonotype showed up just a few times. The chain employs TRBV5-4 and TRBJ2-1; 7 bases agree with TRBD1. CDR3 size: 17 residues. Germline trimming cut 1 base from V and 2 bases from J; bases unmatched to any gene: 9. Germline V gives CDR1 SGHNT, CDR2 YYREEE (reference sequence). CDR3 sequence reads: CASSLTQRGLPYNEQFF. The CDR3 nucleotides are TGTGCCAGCAGCTTGACCCAAAGGGGGCTCCCCTACAATGAGCAGTTCTTC. Complete variable domain (other parts from reference TRBV5-4 and TRBJ2-1): ETGVTQSPTHLIKTRGQQVTLRCSSQSGHNTVSWYQQALGQGPQFIFQYYREEENGRGNFPPRFSGLQFPNYSSELNVNALELDDSALYLCASSLTQRGLPYNEQFFGPGTRLTVL.

This clonotype occurred a few times. This sequence joins TRBV6-1 and TRBJ2-3; possibly TRBD2 for D (5 bases). There are 15 residues in the CDR3. CDR1 and CDR2 (germline): MNHNS, SASEGT. The V and J ends lost 8 bases and 0 bases respectively, with 15 bases between them. DNA for the CDR3: TGTGCCAGCGGAGCTACTAGGAAAAGCACAGATACGCAGTATTTT. It is translated as CASGATRKSTDTQYF.

CDR3 sequence: CAISGQQGVRSGTTGELFF. The DNA for the CDR3 is TGTGCCATCAGTGGCCAACAGGGGGTAAGAAGCGGGACCACCGGGGAGCTGTTTTTT. J is TRBJ2-2 and V is TRBV10-3, with D maybe TRBD1 (8 bases). The CDR3 is made up of 19 amino acids. V was pared by 4 bases and J by 4 bases, with 25 bases between. In germline, CDR1 is ENHRY, CDR2 SYGVKD.

This clonotype showed up many times. The chain links TRBV5-1 to TRBJ1-1; maybe TRBD1 (6 bases). Germline CDR1 is SGHRS and CDR2 is YFSETQ. V was trimmed by 3 bases and J by 2 bases, leaving 11 bases between them. This CDR3 is built from 14 residues. CDR3 bases: TGCGCCAGCAGCTCCAGGACAGCCAACACTGAAGCTTTCTTT. It yields the protein CASSSRTANTEAFF.

This chain connects TRBV6-5 to TRBJ2-1, with D hard to call. Germline CDR1 MNHEY, CDR2 SVGAGI. The CDR3 has 16 amino acids. The V end lost 2 bases, the J end lost 0 bases, and 11 bases lay between the germline ends. CDR3 coding DNA: TGTGCCAGCAGTTACATTGCGCCAAGCTCCTACAATGAGCAGTTCTTC. It yields the protein CASSYIAPSSYNEQFF.

The chain carries TRBV19 and TRBJ1-2, with a weak D call TRBD1 (5 bases). This CDR3 is built from 15 residues. The germline V gene encodes CDR1 LNHDA and CDR2 SQIVND (reference sequence). The CDR3 nucleotides are TGTGCTACGAAGGGGACGGTGGGGGGTATCGATGGCTACACCTTC. Translation gives CATKGTVGGIDGYTF.

The V call is TRBV6-1, the J call TRBJ2-3; 12 bases match TRBD2. The CDR3 runs to 16 residues. Germline CDR1 and CDR2: MNHNS and SASEGT. With 5 bases clipped from V and 3 bases from J, the junction kept 6 bases outside the gene matches. CDR3: CASSNSGTSGTDTQYF. The DNA for the CDR3 is TGTGCCAGCAGTAACTCCGGGACTAGCGGGACAGATACGCAGTATTTT.

This clonotype has a handful of counts. V usage is TRBV5-1 and J usage is TRBJ1-6; no clear D. V lost 0 bases to trimming and J lost 4 bases, with 11 bases between them. The germline V gene has CDR1 SGHRS and CDR2 YFSETQ. CDR3 length equals 16 residues. CDR3: CASSLDLPGYNSPLHF. The CDR3 DNA is TGCGCCAGCAGCTTGGACCTCCCGGGGTATAATTCACCCCTCCACTTT.

With respect to this clonotype: The junction differs from germline at one of its ends, possibly a read error. The chain employs TRBV20-1 and TRBJ2-1; no clear D gene. CDR3 length: 11 amino acids. CDR1 is DFQATT and CDR2 is SNEGSKA in the germline V gene (reference sequence). This chain's CDR3 is CSAKGFNEQLF. The DNA for the CDR3 is TGCAGTGCTAAGGGTTTCAATGAGCAGCTCTTC.

The gene calls are TRBV9 and TRBJ2-1; D is possibly TRBD1 or TRBD2 (5 bases each). This CDR3 is 15 amino acids long. Trimming removed 0 bases at V and 4 bases at J, with 11 bases between. Germline CDR1 is SGDLS and CDR2 is YYNGEE. CDR3 coding DNA: TGTGCCAGCAGCGTAGACGGGGCAGGTTACAATGAGCAGTTCTTC. This gives the protein CASSVDGAGYNEQFF.

This clonotype was recorded many times. The V gene is TRBV28, the J gene TRBJ2-5, with unresolved D. Trimming took 5 bases from V and 4 from J, leaving 17 bases between them. This CDR3 spans 15 amino acids. Germline V gene data show CDR1 as MDHEN and CDR2 as SYDVKM. The chain's CDR3 is CASSVTGPKGETQYF. The DNA of the CDR3 is TGTGCCAGCAGTGTAACCGGACCTAAGGGAGAGACCCAGTACTTC.

In its sample, this clonotype was seen many times. The chain uses TRBV11-3 and TRBJ2-1, with 10 bases aligning to TRBD2. The V gene's germline CDR1 is SGHNT and CDR2 YENEEA. V shed 6 bases and J 5 bases; nucleotides not matched to a gene: 7. The length of the CDR3 is 15 residues. Here the CDR3 reads CASRPSSGSDNEQFF. CDR3 DNA: TGTGCCAGCAGACCATCTAGCGGGAGTGACAATGAGCAGTTCTTC. The full variable domain, rest sourced from reference TRBV11-3 and TRBJ2-1, is EAGVVQSPRYKIIEKKQPVAFWCNPISGHNTLYWYLQNLGQGPELLIRYENEEAVDDSQLPKDRFSAERLKGVDSTLKIQPAELGDSAVYLCASRPSSGSDNEQFFGPGTRLTVL.

The gene calls are TRBV7-8 and TRBJ1-5; maybe TRBD1 (5 bases). The CDR3 runs to 14 residues. Germline CDR1 is SGHVS and CDR2 is FQNEAQ. Trimming cost V 1 base and J 4 bases, with 8 bases left between them. The CDR3 DNA is TGTGCCAGCAGCTTAGTCTGGGGGAATCAGCCCCAGCATTTT. Encoded protein: CASSLVWGNQPQHF.

In its sample, this clonotype was seen once. V is TRBV29-1 and J is TRBJ2-1; D is tentatively TRBD1 or TRBD2 (6 bases each). Germline assignment: CDR1 SQVTM and CDR2 ANQGSEA. V shed 3 bases and J shed 9 bases, with 9 bases lying between them. This CDR3 is 11 amino acids long. CDR3 protein: CSVDSGAEQFF. CDR3 nucleotide sequence: TGCAGCGTTGATTCGGGGGCTGAGCAGTTCTTC.

Of note for this clonotype: At one end, the junction sequence differs from germline, possibly due to a read error. V is TRBV11-2 and J is TRBJ2-7, with D perhaps being TRBD1 or TRBD2 (6 bases each). This CDR3 region has 15 residues. Germline V gene data show CDR1 as SGHAT and CDR2 as FQNNGV. The CDR3 DNA is TGTGCCAGCGGCTTAGCCGGGGGCAGCTTCTACGAGCAGTACTTC. Translated: CASGLAGGSFYEQYF. The complete variable domain, with remaining parts taken from reference TRBV11-2 and TRBJ2-7, reads EAGVAQSPRYKIIEKRQSVAFWCNPISGHATLYWYQQILGQGPKLLIQFQNNGVVDDSQLPKDRFSAERLKGVDSTLKIQPAKLEDSAVYLCASGLAGGSFYEQYFGPGTRLTVT.

The J gene is TRBJ2-3, the V gene TRBV27, with 8 bases aligning to TRBD1. This CDR3 spans 15 amino acids. The germline CDR1 and CDR2 sequences are MNHEY and SMNVEV (reference sequence). V was clipped by 7 bases and J by 4 bases; unmatched bases: 10. The CDR3 spells CASMPPGQGSDTQYF. The CDR3 bases are TGTGCCAGCATGCCCCCCGGACAGGGATCAGATACGCAGTATTTT.

The chain uses TRBV10-3 and TRBJ2-3; the D call may be TRBD1 or TRBD2 (5 bases each). V lost 8 bases and J 2 bases, leaving 11 bases between the germline ends. The CDR3 length is 13 residues. Germline assignment: CDR1 ENHRY and CDR2 SYGVKD. CDR3 in amino acids: CAIGGRATDTQYF. The DNA for the CDR3 is TGTGCCATCGGGGGTCGGGCCACAGATACGCAGTATTTT.

The V and J genes are TRBV12-3 or TRBV12-4 and TRBJ2-7, with D perhaps TRBD1 or TRBD2 (6 bases each). CDR3 length equals 13 residues. V gave up 6 bases and J gave up 8 bases, with 17 bases separating them. The CDR3 DNA reads TGTGCCAGCAGCTTTAGGGCCGGGGGCAAGCAGTACTTC. This codes for CASSFRAGGKQYF.

In its sample, this clonotype was seen a few times. J is TRBJ1-1 and V is TRBV4-1; no reliable D call. The CDR3 has 14 residues. V lost 6 bases to trimming and J lost 2 bases, with 13 bases between them. Germline-derived CDR1 and CDR2 are MGHRA and YSYEKL. The CDR3 reads CASRGEVRNTEAFF. CDR3 nucleotide sequence: TGCGCCAGCAGGGGCGAAGTCCGAAACACTGAAGCTTTCTTT.